This TCR beta chain was observed in a study of blood T cell repertoires in COVID-19. Looking at the study overall: The samples span acute and convalescent COVID-19 from the United States, Italy and Spain.

Sequencing was performed with immunoSEQ multiplex PCR; in TCRdb, only in-frame clones are kept and a portion is missing. The data show approximately 300,000 clones, with 90% seen just once and 3.5% to 4.5% held by the top ten. This CDR3 region has 16 residues. In germline, CDR1 is MNHNS, CDR2 SASEGT. V gave up 0 bases and J gave up 2 bases, with 13 bases separating them. The J gene is TRBJ1-1, the V gene TRBV6-1; D is unresolved. Sequencing used PBMCs or T cells enriched from blood (not recorded which). The clonotype was recovered from a woman between 18 and 30 years old with acute COVID-19. The CDR3 DNA reads TGTGCCAGCAGTGAAGCGGCGGGGAGGAGAAACACTGAAGCTTTCTTT. Translation gives CASSEAAGRRNTEAFF.